Following are 19 T cell receptor beta chains from one sample sequenced in a study of blood T cell repertoires in COVID-19. The table came from immunoSEQ multiplex PCR; TCRdb's copy has only in-frame clones and leaves some out. This table holds a few hundred thousand clones, about 87% found once. Sequencing was carried out using peripheral blood. The receptors were gathered from a woman aged 70-85 years with COVID-19, enrolled during active disease.

The chain combines TRBV6-5 with TRBJ2-7; D possibly corresponds to TRBD2 (7 bases). V lost 6 bases to trimming and J lost 4 bases, with 16 bases between them. Germline CDR1 MNHEY, CDR2 SVGAGI. The CDR3 consists of 14 residues. The CDR3 DNA follows: TGTGCCAGCAGACCTAGCGGAGGGGGGTACGAGCAGTACTTC. Amino acids: CASRPSGGGYEQYF.

This chain connects TRBV6-5 to TRBJ1-6; D is uncertain. Germline assignment: CDR1 MNHEY and CDR2 SVGAGI. The CDR3 consists of 15 residues. V was pared by 6 bases and J by 8 bases, with 17 bases between. This CDR3 is CASSRRVPGDSPLHF. DNA for the CDR3: TGTGCCAGCAGCCGTCGAGTCCCGGGAGATTCACCCCTCCACTTT.

As to this clone: This specimen includes other DNA sequences encoding the same CDR3. The J gene is TRBJ1-1, the V gene TRBV6-5; no reliable D call. CDR3 length: 14 residues. The germline V gene has CDR1 MNHEY and CDR2 SVGAGI. V lost 2 bases, J lost 1 base, and 8 bases lay in between. The CDR3 DNA is TGTGCCAGCAGTTACCGGGGAAGGAACACTGAAGCTTTCTTT. It encodes CASSYRGRNTEAFF.

To note about this clone: The junction departs from germline at one end; a sequencing error may be responsible. The chain joins TRBV29-1 to TRBJ1-2; 9 bases map to TRBD1. This CDR3 region has 11 residues. CDR1 and CDR2 (germline): SQVTM, ANQGSEA. In DNA, the CDR3 is TGCAGCGTTGCAGGGGTTGGACAGGGGATGTTC. Its translation: CSVAGVGQGMF.

This clone was observed a handful of times. The chain couples TRBV10-3 to TRBJ2-7; 9 bases are shared with TRBD2. This CDR3 spans 14 amino acids. The germline V gene encodes CDR1 ENHRY and CDR2 SYGVKD. V gave up 10 bases and J gave up 5 bases; unmatched junction bases: 12. This CDR3 reads CATPTKREVNEQYF. The CDR3 coding sequence is TGTGCCACTCCCACCAAGCGGGAGGTAAACGAGCAGTACTTC.

The gene calls are TRBV5-1 and TRBJ2-5, with D possibly being TRBD1 (6 bases). This CDR3 has 15 residues. The germline CDR1 and CDR2 sequences are SGHRS and YFSETQ. The V end lost 4 bases, the J end lost 5 bases, and 18 bases lay between the germline ends. The CDR3 nucleotides read TGCGCCAGCAGCCCCTTCTTGGGGGCGTTTGAGACCCAGTACTTC. Amino acid sequence: CASSPFLGAFETQYF.

V gene TRBV24-1 combines with J gene TRBJ2-3, with 12 nucleotides matching TRBD2. V was pared by 9 bases and J by 1 base, with 13 bases of the junction left unmatched. The CDR3 loop spans 18 amino acids. Germline V gene sequence: CDR1 KGHDR, CDR2 SFDVKD. The CDR3 DNA follows: TGTGCCACCGGGGGTAAACTAGCGGGAGGATATGGCACAGATACGCAGTATTTT. Amino acids: CATGGKLAGGYGTDTQYF.

The chain is built from TRBV27 and TRBJ1-2; 9 nucleotides match TRBD1. The CDR3 is 15 amino acids. Trimming cost V 6 bases and J 4 bases; bases outside gene matches: 9. Germline values: CDR1 MNHEY, CDR2 SMNVEV (reference sequence). The CDR3: CASRKTGGEAYGYTF. The CDR3 DNA sequence: TGTGCCAGCAGGAAAACAGGGGGCGAGGCCTATGGCTACACCTTC.

This clone was counted between two and nine times. The chain links TRBV14 to TRBJ2-7, with D tentatively TRBD2 (7 bases). Germline V lookup: CDR1 SGHDN, CDR2 FVKESK. V lost 4 bases and J 6 bases, leaving 16 bases between the germline ends. The CDR3 is 14 amino acids. CDR3 sequence reads: CASSRWEGDGEQYF. As DNA, the CDR3 is TGTGCCAGCAGCCGATGGGAGGGGGACGGCGAGCAGTACTTC.

This chain connects TRBV18 to TRBJ1-4, with TRBD1 identical over 7 bases. The V segment lost 4 bases and the J segment 1 base; nucleotides outside the gene matches: 0. Germline CDR1 KGHSH, CDR2 LQKENI. The CDR3 is 14 amino acids. CDR3 sequence (DNA): TGTGCCAGCTCACGGGACAGAACTAATGAAAAACTGTTTTTT. It is translated as CASSRDRTNEKLFF.

This rearrangement joins TRBV3-1 (or the pseudogene TRBV3-2) to TRBJ2-1; possibly TRBD2 for D (6 bases). V lost 3 bases to trimming and J lost 15 bases, with 24 bases between them. The CDR3 is made up of 15 amino acids. CDR1 LGHDT and CDR2 YNNKEL come from the germline V gene (reference sequence). CDR3 amino acids: CASSHERGAGGRSFF. For the CDR3, the DNA is TGTGCCAGCAGCCATGAAAGAGGGGCCGGGGGAAGGTCGTTCTTC.

Worth noting for this clone: Other DNA sequences in the sample encode the same CDR3. The gene calls are TRBV5-1 and TRBJ2-3; D gene unclear. This CDR3 spans 13 amino acids. In germline, CDR1 is SGHRS, CDR2 YFSETQ. V gave up 1 base and J gave up 0 bases, with 3 bases separating them. The CDR3 loop is CASSLSSTDTQYF. CDR3 in DNA: TGCGCCAGCAGCTTGTCGAGCACAGATACGCAGTATTTT.

Concerning this clone itself: This specimen includes other DNA sequences encoding the same CDR3. J is TRBJ1-1 and V is TRBV18, with D tentatively TRBD1 (6 bases). This CDR3 spans 13 amino acids. Between the trimmed V and J ends, which lost 4 bases and 1 base, there was a span of 7 bases. The V gene's germline CDR1 is KGHSH and CDR2 LQKENI. The CDR3 loop reads CASSQGQNTEAFF. The CDR3 bases are TGTGCCAGCTCACAGGGACAGAACACTGAAGCTTTCTTT.

This chain connects TRBV12-3 or TRBV12-4 to TRBJ1-6; TRBD1 might be the D (5 bases). This CDR3 has 12 residues. V shed 8 bases and J shed 6 bases, with 8 bases lying between them. DNA for the CDR3: TGTGCCAGCGGGACTGGTAATTCACCCCTCCACTTT. Its translation is CASGTGNSPLHF.

V gene TRBV19 combines with J gene TRBJ2-3, with 9 bases lining up with TRBD2. CDR3 length equals 15 residues. J gave up 2 bases and V 5 bases, and 5 bases lay outside the gene matches. Germline V gene sequence: CDR1 LNHDA, CDR2 SQIVND (reference sequence). Here the CDR3 DNA reads TGTGCCAGTAGTGATAGCGGGAGTTACACAGATACGCAGTATTTT. Protein: CASSDSGSYTDTQYF.

This clone was counted many times. The chain links TRBV19 to TRBJ2-1; 7 bases fit TRBD1. The CDR3 runs to 15 residues. The V gene's germline CDR1 is LNHDA and CDR2 SQIVND (reference sequence). V lost 6 bases to trimming and J lost 9 bases; unmatched junction nucleotides: 14. The CDR3 sequence is CASSETGLLQGEQFF. The DNA for the CDR3 is TGTGCCAGTAGCGAGACAGGGCTGCTCCAAGGTGAGCAGTTCTTC. Full variable domain (rest looked up from reference TRBV19 and TRBJ2-1): DGGITQSPKYLFRKEGQNVTLSCEQNLNHDAMYWYRQDPGQGLRLIYYSQIVNDFQKGDIAEGYSVSREKKESFPLTVTSAQKNPTAFYLCASSETGLLQGEQFFGPGTRLTVL.

This clone was detected a few times. The chain joins TRBV11-3 to TRBJ1-6, with 7 bases matching TRBD1. Germline values: CDR1 SGHNT, CDR2 YENEEA. V was pared by 5 bases and J by 7 bases, with 8 bases of the junction left unmatched. The CDR3 runs 15 residues. CDR3 amino acids: CASSLSTGWNSPLHF. CDR3 coding DNA: TGTGCCAGCAGCCTATCGACAGGGTGGAATTCACCCCTCCACTTT.

This chain uses TRBV6-6 with TRBJ2-1, with 10 bases fitting TRBD1. Germline V gene sequence: CDR1 MNHNY, CDR2 SVGAGI (reference sequence). This CDR3 has 14 amino acids. Germline trimming cut 6 bases from V and 10 bases from J; bases unmatched to any gene: 9. The CDR3 spells CASSTGTGVREQFF. In nucleotides, the CDR3 is TGTGCCAGCAGCACCGGGACAGGGGTTAGGGAGCAGTTCTTC.

The chain combines TRBV5-6 with TRBJ2-7; D is perhaps TRBD2 (5 bases). The CDR3 extends over 16 amino acids. Deletions cut 4 bases from V and 1 base from J, with 18 bases between. Germline lookup yields CDR1 SGHDT and CDR2 YYEEEE. This CDR3 reads CASSPNGGSTSYEQYF. CDR3 coding DNA: TGTGCCAGCAGCCCAAATGGTGGGAGTACATCCTACGAGCAGTACTTC. The full variable domain, rest sourced from reference TRBV5-6 and TRBJ2-7, is DAGVTQSPTHLIKTRGQQVTLRCSPKSGHDTVSWYQQALGQGPQFIFQYYEEEERQRGNFPDRFSGHQFPNYSSELNVNALLLGDSALYLCASSPNGGSTSYEQYFGPGTRLTVT.